This T cell receptor beta chain was captured in a study of neoadjuvant nivolumab and ipilimumab in lung cancer. Findings and caveats of the study: Pretherapy blood TCR richness correlated positively with resected tumor richness. From pretherapy to surgery, tumor richness and clonality rose with dual therapy.

With V trimmed by 4 bases and J by 4 bases, 9 bases remained unmatched. CDR3 length: 16 residues. Germline V lookup: CDR1 SQVTM, CDR2 ANQGSEA. The assay was immunoSEQ multiplex PCR, and TCRdb's table has in-frame clones only and misses some. The sample carries tens of thousands of clones, 83% recorded once. With respect to this clone: The target antigen is unknown.

The TCR was taken from an adult with non-small cell lung cancer. Sequences were derived from tumor tissue, sampled after neoadjuvant nivolumab, alone or with ipilimumab, at or shortly before surgery. This chain joins TRBV29-1 and TRBJ2-1, with TRBD2 identical over 11 bases. CDR3 DNA sequence: TGCAGCGTTGGGGGGACTAGCGGAATAATTTACAATGAGCAGTTCTTC. This encodes CSVGGTSGIIYNEQFF.